The next 31 T cell receptor beta chains were all read from a single sample in a study of blood T cell repertoires in COVID-19 (dated by TCRdb to about 2020). The library relied on the immunoSEQ multiplex PCR assay. Sourced from immuneACCESS, this table was stored by TCRdb with only in-frame sequences that have V and J called. A share of the clones is absent; for the studies checked, an unresolved V gene accounts for under half, and the remainder has no known explanation. This sample holds 74,000 or so clones; about 87% were observed only once. The biggest ten clones account for 2% to 2.5% of the sample. Material for sequencing was peripheral blood. The receptors were sampled from a human donor in a cohort sampled during active COVID-19.

The J gene is TRBJ1-5, the V gene TRBV21-1; no DNA check was done on the table's D call, TRBD1. TRBV21-1 is noted as a pseudogene. The CDR3 spans 15 residues. The DNA for the CDR3 is TGTGCCAGCAGCCGGGACAGGGTTAGCAATCAGCCCCAGCATTTT. Translated: CASSRDRVSNQPQHF.

This clone was found once. The CDR3 is CACLGKRVGNPSNYGYTF. CDR3 nucleotides: TGTGCCTGCCTAGGGAAGAGGGTGGGGAATCCTTCTAACTATGGCTACACCTTC. This chain connects TRBV30 to TRBJ1-2, with D unresolved. The ends were cut back, 6 bases at V and 0 bases at J, with 26 bases in the middle. CDR1 and CDR2 (germline): GTSNPN, SVGIG (reference sequence). The CDR3 has 18 residues.

V and J are TRBV5-1 and TRBJ1-4; 8 nucleotides line up with TRBD1. V was pared by 5 bases and J by 13 bases, with 19 bases of the junction left unmatched. Germline lookup yields CDR1 SGHRS and CDR2 YFSETQ. The CDR3 contains 16 residues. The CDR3 coding sequence is TGCGCCAGCAGTTCGGGACAGGCGACCATAGAAGGTGGACTGTTTTTT. Translated, it gives CASSSGQATIEGGLFF.

The V and J genes are TRBV3-1 (or the pseudogene TRBV3-2) and TRBJ1-3, with 7 positions matching TRBD1. The CDR3 is 14 residues long. Germline CDR1 and CDR2: LGHDT and YNNKEL (reference sequence). V was clipped by 4 bases and J by 4 bases; unmatched bases: 4. DNA of the CDR3: TGTGCCAGCAGCCCACTGACAGGGGGAAACACCATATATTTT. Encoded protein: CASSPLTGGNTIYF.

The rearrangement joins TRBV7-7 to TRBJ2-2; 9 bases map to TRBD2. There are 17 residues in the CDR3. With V trimmed by 5 bases and J by 1 base, 8 bases remained unmatched. Germline V lookup: CDR1 SSHAT, CDR2 FNYEAQ (reference sequence). The CDR3 DNA reads as TGTGCCAGCAGCCTGAACCTAGCGGGGCGGAACACCGGGGAGCTGTTTTTT. Protein sequence: CASSLNLAGRNTGELFF.

J is TRBJ2-1 and V is TRBV9, with TRBD2 matching over 8 bases. The CDR3 covers 16 residues. Trimming took 0 bases from V and 7 from J; bases not matched to a gene: 9. Germline CDR1 reads SGDLS; CDR2 reads YYNGEE. DNA for the CDR3: TGTGCCAGCAGCGTAGCTCCAGCGGGAGTAGGTAATGAGCAGTTCTTC. Translation gives CASSVAPAGVGNEQFF.

The V call is TRBV5-1, the J call TRBJ2-7, with D tentatively TRBD1 (6 bases). The CDR3 has 14 amino acids. CDR1 is SGHRS and CDR2 is YFSETQ in the germline V gene. The ends were cut back, 2 bases at V and 3 bases at J, with 12 bases in the middle. The CDR3 here is CASSFTGLGYEQYF. Here the CDR3 DNA reads TGCGCCAGCAGCTTTACAGGGCTTGGCTACGAGCAGTACTTC. Using reference TRBV5-1 and TRBJ2-7 for the parts outside the CDR3, the full variable domain is KAGVTQTPRYLIKTRGQQVTLSCSPISGHRSVSWYQQTPGQGLQFLFEYFSETQRNKGNFPGRFSGRQFSNSRSEMNVSTLELGDSALYLCASSFTGLGYEQYFGPGTRLTVT.

This rearrangement joins TRBV14 to TRBJ2-2; D uncertain. Germline CDR1 SGHDN, CDR2 FVKESK. The CDR3 is 16 amino acids. Between the trimmed V and J ends, which lost 1 base and 0 bases, there was a span of 9 bases. CDR3 region: CASSQVQVSNTGELFF. In DNA, the CDR3 is TGTGCCAGCAGCCAAGTGCAGGTTTCGAACACCGGGGAGCTGTTTTTT.

This clone has just one count. V is TRBV10-3 and J is TRBJ2-7; 9 positions match TRBD1. Per the germline V gene, CDR1 is ENHRY and CDR2 is SYGVKD. The CDR3 consists of 16 residues. Unmatched junction bases numbered 13, after V lost 5 bases and J lost 5 bases. The CDR3 reads CAISRRTGQGTNEQYF. The CDR3 nucleotides read TGTGCCATCAGTAGGAGGACGGGACAGGGTACCAACGAGCAGTACTTC.

The chain combines TRBV2 with TRBJ2-5; 7 nucleotides match TRBD1. Losses at the gene ends were 6 bases for V and 7 bases for J; bases not matched to a gene: 11. This CDR3 is built from 14 residues. CDR1 and CDR2 (germline): SNHLY, FYNNEI. The CDR3 region has the DNA TGTGCCAGCAGACCCGACAGGGAAGTCGGGACCCAGTACTTC. Its translation is CASRPDREVGTQYF.

V and J are TRBV19 and TRBJ2-3; a possible D gene is TRBD1 (5 bases). CDR1 LNHDA and CDR2 SQIVND come from the germline V gene (reference sequence). Trimming took off 8 bases at V and 8 bases at J, with 23 bases between the two ends. The CDR3 has 15 residues. The CDR3 sequence is CASGLRTAKRGTQYF. The CDR3 DNA reads as TGTGCCAGTGGCCTGAGGACGGCGAAAAGGGGTACGCAGTATTTT. Looking up the rest from reference TRBV19 and TRBJ2-3 gives the full variable domain: DGGITQSPKYLFRKEGQNVTLSCEQNLNHDAMYWYRQDPGQGLRLIYYSQIVNDFQKGDIAEGYSVSREKKESFPLTVTSAQKNPTAFYLCASGLRTAKRGTQYFGPGTRLTVL.

This rearrangement joins TRBV4-1 to TRBJ2-7; D gene uncertain. CDR3 size: 15 residues. Germline V gives CDR1 MGHRA, CDR2 YSYEKL. V was clipped by 0 bases and J by 0 bases, with 9 bases between them. DNA of the CDR3: TGCGCCAGCAGCCAAGAGGTCAGGAACTCCTACGAGCAGTACTTC. This codes for CASSQEVRNSYEQYF.

The J gene is TRBJ2-5, the V gene TRBV7-2; D is possibly TRBD2 (6 bases). V was shortened by 7 bases and J by 2 bases, with 20 bases between the two germline ends. CDR1 and CDR2 (germline): SGHTA, FQGNSA. This CDR3 region has 16 residues. The CDR3 sequence: CASTLDGGVSQETQYF. In nucleotides, the CDR3 is TGTGCCAGCACCCTAGACGGGGGAGTAAGTCAAGAGACCCAGTACTTC.

The V and J genes are TRBV2 and TRBJ2-2, with TRBD1 identical over 7 bases. The CDR3 contains 15 residues. Germline V gene data show CDR1 as SNHLY and CDR2 as FYNNEI. V was clipped by 6 bases and J by 0 bases; unmatched bases: 4. In DNA, the CDR3 is TGTGCCAGCAGAAGGGACAGATCGAACACCGGGGAGCTGTTTTTT. Translation: CASRRDRSNTGELFF. The full variable domain, its missing parts supplied by reference TRBV2 and TRBJ2-2, is EPEVTQTPSHQVTQMGQEVILRCVPISNHLYFYWYRQILGQKVEFLVSFYNNEISEKSEIFDDQFSVERPDGSNFTLKIRSTKLEDSAMYFCASRRDRSNTGELFFGEGSRLTVL.

The chain has TRBV27 and TRBJ2-7; TRBD2 agrees at 11 bases. J gave up 4 bases and V 3 bases, and 8 bases lay outside the gene matches. CDR1 is MNHEY and CDR2 is SMNVEV in the germline V gene (reference sequence). CDR3 length equals 16 residues. Written as DNA, the CDR3 is TGTGCCAGCAGTTTGACGACTAGCGGGATTTCTTACGAGCAGTACTTC. Protein product: CASSLTTSGISYEQYF.

The CDR3 sequence is CASSEEARRNEQFF. In nucleotides, the CDR3 is TGTGCCAGCAGTGAAGAGGCGAGGAGGAATGAGCAGTTCTTC. V gene TRBV6-1 combines with J gene TRBJ2-1; D might be TRBD2 (5 bases). The CDR3 is made up of 14 amino acids. Trimming left V 1 base short and J 7 bases short, with 11 bases between. Germline CDR1 MNHNS, CDR2 SASEGT.

The V call is TRBV7-8, the J call TRBJ2-5, with 9 bases that match TRBD2. The CDR3 is 14 residues long. V lost 6 bases and J lost 5; bases outside the gene matches: 7. The germline gives CDR1 SGHVS, CDR2 FQNEAQ. CDR3 in amino acids: CASSRGGARETQYF. In DNA form, the CDR3 reads TGTGCCAGCAGTCGCGGGGGGGCGCGGGAGACCCAGTACTTC.

The chain is built from TRBV5-4 and TRBJ1-1, with D unclear. This CDR3 is 13 amino acids long. Germline lookup yields CDR1 SGHNT and CDR2 YYREEE (reference sequence). Trimming removed 0 bases from V and 1 base from J, with 4 bases in between. DNA for the CDR3: TGTGCCAGCAGCTTGGCAGAGAACACTGAAGCTTTCTTT. Translated: CASSLAENTEAFF.

The sample holds a few counts of this clone. The V gene is TRBV2, the J gene TRBJ1-2; D call uncertain. The germline V gene has CDR1 SNHLY and CDR2 FYNNEI. V gave up 3 bases and J gave up 4 bases, with 12 bases separating them. The CDR3 extends over 14 amino acids. In DNA, the CDR3 is TGTGCCAGCAGTGAGGCAAAATATACCTATGGCTACACCTTC. This gives the protein CASSEAKYTYGYTF.

For this clone: The sample carries other DNA sequences with the same CDR3. The chain is built from TRBV7-2 and TRBJ2-7; D is uncertain. Germline loops: CDR1 SGHTA, CDR2 FQGNSA. CDR3 length equals 12 residues. The V end lost 5 bases, the J end lost 0 bases, and 5 bases lay between the germline ends. CDR3 amino acids: CASSPSSYEQYF. CDR3 DNA sequence: TGTGCCAGCAGCCCGAGCTCCTACGAGCAGTACTTC.

This chain links TRBV28 with TRBJ2-3; TRBD1 matches 7 bases. CDR1 is MDHEN and CDR2 is SYDVKM in the germline V gene. V was pared by 8 bases and J by 7 bases, with 12 bases of the junction left unmatched. The CDR3 is made up of 14 amino acids. CDR3 in amino acids: CASGSGTEAYTQYF. In DNA form, the CDR3 reads TGTGCCAGCGGCTCCGGGACAGAGGCCTATACGCAGTATTTT.

J is TRBJ2-7 and V is TRBV27; a possible D gene is TRBD2 (5 bases). Looked up from germline, CDR1 is MNHEY and CDR2 is SMNVEV (reference sequence). The ends were cut back, 6 bases at V and 6 bases at J, with 12 bases in the middle. The CDR3 runs 12 residues. CDR3 nucleotides: TGTGCCAGCAGCTATCCGCGGGTCGAGCAGTACTTC. Encoded protein: CASSYPRVEQYF.

This clone is a singleton in its sample. The chain carries TRBV28 and TRBJ2-1, with 8 bases fitting TRBD2. V was pared by 4 bases and J by 9 bases, with 8 bases of the junction left unmatched. The CDR3 totals 14 residues. Germline V lookup: CDR1 MDHEN, CDR2 SYDVKM. As DNA, the CDR3 is TGTGCCAGCAGTTCCTCGACTAGCGACGGTGAGCAGTTCTTC. Translating it yields CASSSSTSDGEQFF.

The V call is TRBV6-5, the J call TRBJ1-6; no definite D call. The V end was cut by 2 bases, the J end by 7 bases, with 15 bases between. CDR3 size: 16 residues. Per germline, CDR1 MNHEY and CDR2 SVGAGI. The CDR3 nucleotides are TGTGCCAGCAGTTACGGTCGGGGTGTGTTGAATTCACCCCTCCACTTT. This translates into CASSYGRGVLNSPLHF.

The chain carries TRBV24-1 and TRBJ2-7, with D perhaps TRBD1 (6 bases). Germline values: CDR1 KGHDR, CDR2 SFDVKD. Trimming shortened V by 7 bases and J by 2 bases, and 17 bases separated the two germline ends. The CDR3 has 15 residues. The CDR3 coding sequence is TGTGCCACCAGCAGGGGCAGCGGTGCGGCCTACGAGCAGTACTTC. Amino acids: CATSRGSGAAYEQYF.

The rearrangement links TRBV6-6 to TRBJ1-3, with 9 nucleotides matching TRBD1. The V gene's germline CDR1 is MNHNY and CDR2 SVGAGI (reference sequence). The junction had 4 bases not matched to a gene; V was cut back by 6 bases and J by 1 base. CDR3 length equals 15 residues. CDR3 region: CASSPQGASGNTIYF. The CDR3 DNA reads TGTGCCAGCAGCCCACAGGGGGCGTCTGGAAACACCATATATTTT.

The V gene is TRBV24-1, the J gene TRBJ2-3; the match to TRBD2 covers 8 bases. Germline V gene lookup returns CDR1 KGHDR and CDR2 SFDVKD. Unmatched junction bases numbered 3, after V lost 7 bases and J lost 1 base. The CDR3 extends over 14 amino acids. Written as DNA, the CDR3 is TGTGCCACCAGGGGTAGCGGGGGCACAGATACGCAGTATTTT. Its translation: CATRGSGGTDTQYF.

The chain couples TRBV6-5 to TRBJ2-5, with 8 bases lining up with TRBD1. The germline V gene has CDR1 MNHEY and CDR2 SVGAGI. This CDR3 has 15 amino acids. With 7 bases clipped from V and 5 bases from J, the junction kept 12 bases outside the gene matches. CDR3: CASTRTDRVEETQYF. CDR3 DNA: TGTGCCAGCACCCGCACGGACAGGGTGGAGGAGACCCAGTACTTC.

J is TRBJ1-2 and V is TRBV25-1, with TRBD1 identical over 8 bases. The length of the CDR3 is 14 residues. Germline values: CDR1 MGHDK, CDR2 SYGVNS. The ends lost 2 bases at V and 5 bases at J; junction bases unmatched: 4. CDR3 coding DNA: TGTGCCAGCAGTGAAACAACAGGGGGGTATGGCTACACCTTC. It yields the protein CASSETTGGYGYTF.

The chain employs TRBV7-9 and TRBJ1-6, with D possibly TRBD1 on 5 matching bases. The CDR3 consists of 14 residues. V lost 1 base and J lost 8, with 9 bases in between. Per the germline V gene, CDR1 is SEHNR and CDR2 is FQNEAQ (reference sequence). CDR3 protein: CASSLGPGYSPLHF. In nucleotides, the CDR3 is TGTGCCAGCAGCTTAGGGCCAGGGTATTCACCCCTCCACTTT.

V is TRBV6-6 and J is TRBJ1-5, with a tentative D call TRBD1 (5 bases). The V gene lost 0 bases and the J gene lost 5 bases, with 11 bases spanning the gap. The CDR3 runs to 15 residues. CDR1 and CDR2 (germline): MNHNY, SVGAGI (reference sequence). CDR3 sequence: CASSYSGGSYQPQHF. For the CDR3, the DNA is TGTGCCAGCAGTTACTCGGGGGGATCCTATCAGCCCCAGCATTTT.